This T cell receptor beta chain was identified in a study of regulatory T cells in long-lasting Graves disease. At the level of the study: For a period under 3 months, newly diagnosed Graves' patients had taken antithyroid drugs.

Time point noted: newly diagnosed GD, antithyroid drugs for less than 3 months. PBMC-derived RNA was used for the TCR library. Libraries of TCR beta came from iRepertoire HTBI primers plus Arm-PCR of CDR3 regions. TCRdb called the multiplex PCR reads again in MiXCR, with one record for every CDR3 protein. The table includes about 320,000 distinct CDR3 sequences, more than 15% detected once. Trimming removed 10 bases from V and 3 bases from J, with 15 bases in between. In germline, CDR1 is MDHEN, CDR2 SYDVKM. The CDR3 spans 13 residues. Points from the study as a whole: Persistent disease favored TRBV28, TRBJ1-2 and TRBJ2-5.

A remark on this clonotype: Antigen unknown.

The clonotype originates from a female donor with Graves disease. The starting material was peripheral blood mononuclear cells (PBMCs), obtained at new diagnosis, from a patient treated with antithyroid drugs. The chain employs TRBV28 and TRBJ1-1; weak D call: TRBD1 (5 bases). This chain's CDR3 is CATLPTVYTEAFF. CDR3 bases: TGTGCCACCTTACCGACAGTCTACACTGAAGCTTTCTTT. Combining the CDR3 with reference TRBV28 and TRBJ1-1 gives the whole variable domain DVKVTQSSRYLVKRTGEKVFLECVQDMDHENMFWYRQDPGLGLRLIYFSYDVKMKEKGDIPEGYSVSREKKERFSLILESASTNQTSMYLCATLPTVYTEAFFGQGTRLTVV.